This T cell receptor (beta chain) came from a study of technical replicates of blood from a few donors. Sequencing used immunoSEQ multiplex PCR; TCRdb keeps in-frame clones, though not all of them. The sample holds nearly 95,000 clones, about 96% seen once. There are 10 residues in the CDR3. Looked up from germline, CDR1 is SQVTM and CDR2 is ANQGSEA. Trimming stripped 4 bases from V and 3 bases from J, with 3 bases between. This clonotype originated in a human donor in good health. The sequencing sample was made of T cells isolated from PBMCs. This rearrangement joins TRBV29-1 to TRBJ2-5; D is unclear. The CDR3 sequence: CSVGEETQYF. The CDR3 DNA sequence: TGCAGCGTTGGCGAAGAGACCCAGTACTTC.